This is a list of T cell receptor beta chains from one sample in a study of lymphopenia after photon versus proton radiotherapy. This table comes from immunoSEQ multiplex PCR, and its TCRdb copy is limited to in-frame clones, with some not included. This sample has several thousand clones, with approximately 90% found just once. Sequenced material: peripheral blood, taken from a patient treated with photon-based radiotherapy. The receptor source for this set is a man older than 75 with cholangiocarcinoma. Each CDR3 is given with its conserved first and last residue.

v_call	j_call	cdr3_aa
TRBV27	TRBJ1-2	CASRGVGTGYGYTF
TRBV7-2	TRBJ1-3	CASSRGGSDTIYF
TRBV5-1	TRBJ2-3	CASKGTGEGDTQYF
TRBV5-1	TRBJ1-2	CASSLGQSNYGYTF
TRBV5-1	TRBJ2-7	CASSPGSGVREQYF
TRBV19	TRBJ1-1	CASSRQTEAFF
TRBV13	TRBJ1-1	CASSFGSRPGAFF
TRBV4-1	TRBJ2-7	CASSPPPANSYEQYF
TRBV5-1	TRBJ2-3	CASRGDSTDTQYF
TRBV11-3	TRBJ2-1	CASSLDSPSYNEQFF
TRBV29-1	TRBJ2-2	CSSSGNTGELFF
TRBV5-1	TRBJ1-6	CASRDGRESSYNSPLHF